A selection of T cell receptor beta chains follows, all from one sample in a study of blood T cell repertoires in COVID-19. Sequencing was performed with immunoSEQ multiplex PCR; in TCRdb, only in-frame clones are kept and a portion is missing. The sample has 300,000 to 350,000 clones, around 90% seen once. The sample was peripheral blood. The receptors come from a woman aged 25 to 45 with COVID-19, enrolled during active disease. The CDR3 runs from the conserved cysteine through the conserved F or W. The D gene is left open where the match is weak. For some rows the clone size is stated as once, few or many, or as a class when expanded; others skip it.

TRBV29-1	TRBJ2-3	TRBD1	-	TGCAGCGTTGATTATAGTCTCGACAGGGGTAGCACAGATACGCAGTATTTT	CSVDYSLDRGSTDTQYF
TRBV5-1	TRBJ2-5	TRBD2	-	TGCGCCAGCAGCTGGACTAGCGAGATGGAGACCCAGTACTTC	CASSWTSEMETQYF
TRBV6-1	TRBJ1-4	-	-	TGTGCCAGCAGTGAAGACAAGCCCCTCTTCGCGGTCCTGTTTTTT	CASSEDKPLFAVLFF
TRBV5-4	TRBJ1-1	-	-	TGTGCCAGCAGCCCGACAGTCACAAGCATGAACACTGAAGCTTTCTTT	CASSPTVTSMNTEAFF
TRBV5-6	TRBJ2-3	-	-	TGTGCCAGCACCCATACCCGAGAGGGACGGGAGCATCGTACGCAGTATTTT	CASTHTREGREHRTQYF
TRBV19	TRBJ2-3	-	once	TGTGCCAGTAGTAGACGGGAGAAAGATACGCAGTATTTT	CASSRREKDTQYF
TRBV4-1	TRBJ2-1	TRBD1	-	TGCGCCAGCAGCCCCCAGGGGACAGGGGACAACAATGAGCAGTTCTTC	CASSPQGTGDNNEQFF
TRBV5-6	TRBJ2-3	TRBD2	-	TGTGCCAGCAGCGGAGGGCGGGAGGTAGATACGCAGTATTTT	CASSGGREVDTQYF
TRBV6-1	TRBJ1-2	-	-	TGTGCCAGCAGTGAAGCTGGACTAGTGGGCTACACCTTC	CASSEAGLVGYTF
TRBV10-3	TRBJ1-5	TRBD1	-	TGTGCCCACAACCCAGGGGGTGTCCAGCCCCAGCATTTT	CAHNPGGVQPQHF
TRBV29-1	TRBJ2-1	-	-	TGCAGCGTACTGACAAGTGAGCAGTTCTTC	CSVLTSEQFF
TRBV4-1	TRBJ1-1	TRBD1	-	TGCGCCAGCACCCGTACAGGGACAGCGAACACTGAAGCTTTCTTT	CASTRTGTANTEAFF
TRBV28	TRBJ1-1	-	-	TGTGCCAGCAGTTTATCTGTAATAGGGGGGGTGAACACTGAAGCTTTCTTT	CASSLSVIGGVNTEAFF
TRBV29-1	TRBJ1-1	-	-	TGCAGCGTTGCGGGTTTGAACACTGAAGCTTTCTTT	CSVAGLNTEAFF
TRBV5-1	TRBJ2-1	-	-	TGCGCCAGCAGCTATAGACTAGGGAATGAGCAGTTCTTC	CASSYRLGNEQFF
TRBV1	TRBJ2-7	-	-	TGCACCAGCAGCCCAGCGGGAGGGCGCGGTGACGAGCAGTACTTC	CTSSPAGGRGDEQYF
TRBV10-2	TRBJ1-1	-	once	TGCGCCAGCAGTGAGTCGACGGGGAGGGAAGCTTTCTTT	CASSESTGREAFF
TRBV28	TRBJ1-1	TRBD1	-	TGTGCCAGCAGTTTCGACAGGGAGGCCACTGAAGCTTTCTTT	CASSFDREATEAFF
TRBV4-1	TRBJ2-1	-	-	TGCGCCAGCAGCCAACGCCGGGCGGGAAGTGAGCAGTTCTTC	CASSQRRAGSEQFF
TRBV5-1	TRBJ2-5	TRBD2	-	TGCGCCAGCAGCTTGGCTAGCGGGAGAGAGACCCAGTACTTC	CASSLASGRETQYF
TRBV18	TRBJ1-2	-	-	TGTGCCAGCTCGGCCCGGGGGGAGCCTAACTATGGCTACACCTTC	CASSARGEPNYGYTF
TRBV6-5	TRBJ1-2	-	-	TGTGCCAGCAGTTACGCGCGTAACTATGGCTACACCTTC	CASSYARNYGYTF
TRBV5-1	TRBJ1-5	TRBD1	-	TGCGCCAGCAGCCCCGACAGGGGAGGACAGCCCCAGCATTTT	CASSPDRGGQPQHF
TRBV24-1	TRBJ2-2	-	-	TGTGCCACCAGTGACCTAAGCGCGGGGTCCGGGGAGCTGTTTTTT	CATSDLSAGSGELFF
TRBV18	TRBJ1-5	-	-	TGTGCCAGCTCACCACCGGGGGGTGGTCAGCCCCAGCATTTT	CASSPPGGGQPQHF
TRBV19	TRBJ2-5	-	-	TGTGCCAGTAGTAGGGATCGGACAGAAGAGACCCAGTACTTC	CASSRDRTEETQYF
TRBV29-1	TRBJ1-1	-	-	TGCAGCGTTGGGCAGGGAATCACTGAAGCTTTCTTT	CSVGQGITEAFF
TRBV6-5	TRBJ2-5	TRBD2	-	TGTGCCAGCACCCCGTCTAGCGGGAGGGCCTCCCAGTACTTC	CASTPSSGRASQYF
TRBV19	TRBJ1-2	-	-	TGTGCCAGTAGTATTGGGCAGGCGGGGTCTGGCTACACCTTC	CASSIGQAGSGYTF
TRBV12-5	TRBJ2-7	-	-	TGTGCTAGTGCCCGAGGGGGAGAAGGGTCCTACGAGCAGTACTTC	CASARGGEGSYEQYF
TRBV7-9	TRBJ2-1	TRBD2	few	TGTGCCAGCAGTGAGACTAGCACCTACAATGAGCAGTTCTTC	CASSETSTYNEQFF
TRBV19	TRBJ1-1	-	-	TGTGCCAGTAGTATAGGAGGGCATTCGAACACTGAAGCTTTCTTT	CASSIGGHSNTEAFF
TRBV11-3	TRBJ2-1	TRBD1	-	TGTGCCAGCAGCCCTCGGAGGGGACAGGGTGAAGGGGAGCAGTTCTTC	CASSPRRGQGEGEQFF
TRBV19	TRBJ1-2	-	-	TGTGCCAGTAGTATAGATCCGGCGGGGGGCTACACCTTC	CASSIDPAGGYTF
TRBV5-5	TRBJ1-5	TRBD1	few	TGTGCCAGCAGCCCCGGGGACCTATCAGGGGGGTGGTCGGTTCAGCCCCAGCATTTT	CASSPGDLSGGWSVQPQHF
TRBV24-1	TRBJ2-1	-	-	TGTGCCACCAGTGATTTGCTAGAGGAGCAGTTCTTC	CATSDLLEEQFF
TRBV6-5	TRBJ2-1	TRBD2	-	TGTGCCAGCAGTTCCCCCGGCGGGAGGGCGGAGCAGTTCTTC	CASSSPGGRAEQFF